The next 17 T cell receptor beta chains were all read from a single sample in a study of T-cell reconstitution after alpha-beta-depleted transplantation in children. It was with unique molecular identifiers that the TCRbeta library was prepared. TCRdb reanalysed the PCR reads using MiXCR and keeps one entry per CDR3 protein. The sample consists of about 610,000 distinct CDR3 sequences, roughly a tenth of them appearing once. The sample was PBMCs from the stem cell graft donor, taken from the stem cell graft. The receptors originated from a human donor who donated a stem cell graft to a child with acute myeloid leukemia.

In this sample, this clonotype turned up a few times. Here the CDR3 reads CASSFSTSEAFF. The CDR3 DNA sequence: TGTGCCAGCAGTTTTAGTACGTCTGAAGCTTTCTTT. The V call is TRBV12-3 or TRBV12-4, the J call TRBJ1-1; D is undetermined. This CDR3 comprises 12 residues. The ends were cut back, 3 bases at V and 6 bases at J, with 8 bases in the middle.

The rearrangement links TRBV10-3 to TRBJ2-3; 9 positions agree with TRBD2. The trim removed 11 bases at V and 1 base at J, leaving 4 bases unmatched. Germline loops: CDR1 ENHRY, CDR2 SYGVKD. The CDR3 contains 13 residues. In DNA, the CDR3 is TGTGCCTTCCGGACTAGCGGCACAGATACGCAGTATTTT. This encodes CAFRTSGTDTQYF.

This clonotype was counted ten times or more. V is TRBV20-1 and J is TRBJ2-7; TRBD1 agrees at 8 bases. This CDR3 is 13 amino acids long. With 2 bases clipped from V and 3 bases from J, the junction kept 3 bases outside the gene matches. The V gene's germline CDR1 is DFQATT and CDR2 SNEGSKA (reference sequence). The CDR3 sequence: CSARKQGVYEQYF. The CDR3 DNA sequence: TGCAGTGCTAGAAAACAGGGGGTCTACGAGCAGTACTTC.

This clonotype was counted only a few times. J is TRBJ1-5 and V is TRBV20-1, with 7 positions matching TRBD1. Germline V gene lookup returns CDR1 DFQATT and CDR2 SNEGSKA (reference sequence). The CDR3 is made up of 12 amino acids. Losses at the gene ends were 7 bases for V and 5 bases for J; bases not matched to a gene: 5. CDR3 nucleotide sequence: TGCAGTGTCGGAGACAGGGATCAGCCCCAGCATTTT. Translation gives CSVGDRDQPQHF.

The genes are TRBV30 and TRBJ1-2; no clear D gene. CDR1 GTSNPN and CDR2 SVGIG come from the germline V gene (reference sequence). The CDR3 covers 12 residues. Trimming pared 3 bases from V and 4 bases from J, leaving 9 bases between. CDR3 protein: CAWRAASYGYTF. For the CDR3, the DNA is TGTGCCTGGAGAGCAGCGAGCTATGGCTACACCTTC.

The chain employs TRBV28 and TRBJ2-7, with D possibly TRBD2 on 7 matching bases. Deletions cut 7 bases from V and 7 bases from J, with 20 bases between. The CDR3 runs 14 residues. Germline V gives CDR1 MDHEN, CDR2 SYDVKM. The CDR3 region has the DNA TGTGCCAGCATCACTTCGGGGGGCCAGGGGGAGCAGTACTTC. Residues: CASITSGGQGEQYF.

The chain has TRBV28 and TRBJ2-4; a weak D match, TRBD1 (5 bases). The CDR3 is 15 amino acids. Between the trimmed V and J ends, which lost 5 bases and 3 bases, there was a span of 14 bases. Germline CDR1 and CDR2: MDHEN and SYDVKM. The chain's CDR3 is CASSGQKVGKNIQYF. The CDR3 DNA reads as TGTGCCAGCAGTGGACAAAAGGTCGGCAAAAACATTCAGTACTTC.

There are many counts of this clonotype. The chain recombines TRBV10-3 with TRBJ1-2; D is uncertain. V was pared by 8 bases and J by 3 bases, with 10 bases between. This CDR3 is 12 amino acids long. Germline V gene sequence: CDR1 ENHRY, CDR2 SYGVKD. The CDR3 DNA reads TGTGCCATCGGAAAGGGAGACTATGGCTACACCTTC. Encoded protein: CAIGKGDYGYTF.

J is TRBJ1-5 and V is TRBV20-1, with a tentative D call TRBD1 (5 bases). V was clipped by 3 bases and J by 0 bases, with 12 bases between them. The CDR3 runs to 15 residues. The germline V gene has CDR1 DFQATT and CDR2 SNEGSKA (reference sequence). CDR3 residues: CSASNQGVSNQPQHF. CDR3 nucleotides: TGCAGTGCTAGTAATCAGGGAGTTAGCAATCAGCCCCAGCATTTT.

This clonotype was seen at least ten times. The chain recombines TRBV20-1 with TRBJ1-1; 7 bases match TRBD1. After removal of 4 bases from V and 2 bases from J, the junction contained 13 bases not matched to a gene. Germline V lookup: CDR1 DFQATT, CDR2 SNEGSKA (reference sequence). The CDR3 contains 16 residues. CDR3 bases: TGCAGTGCTAATCCCCCCCTCAGGGGGGTTAACACTGAAGCTTTCTTT. It codes for CSANPPLRGVNTEAFF.

This clonotype was detected a few times. The chain employs TRBV3-1 and TRBJ1-1, with D possibly being TRBD1 (6 bases). Trimming shortened V by 5 bases and J by 6 bases, and 19 bases separated the two germline ends. Germline lookup yields CDR1 LGHDT and CDR2 YNNKEL (reference sequence). CDR3 size: 15 residues. The CDR3 DNA is TGTGCCAGCAGCTCACACAGAAGGACAGCCTCTGAAGCTTTCTTT. This translates into CASSSHRRTASEAFF.

This clonotype occurred a few times. The chain combines TRBV18 with TRBJ2-4; 9 nucleotides agree with TRBD2. The CDR3 runs 17 residues. The germline CDR1 and CDR2 sequences are KGHSH and LQKENI. V lost 4 bases, J lost 4 bases, and 11 bases stayed unmatched. The CDR3 DNA is TGTGCCAGCTCACAACTCGGGACTAGCCTGGCTAAAAACATTCAGTACTTC. Translation gives CASSQLGTSLAKNIQYF.

This clonotype showed up many times. The chain joins TRBV20-1 to TRBJ2-2; D is possibly TRBD2 (6 bases). This CDR3 is 14 amino acids long. The germline gives CDR1 DFQATT, CDR2 SNEGSKA (reference sequence). Trimming cost V 5 bases and J 0 bases, with 10 bases left between them. The chain's CDR3 is CSAWEVANTGELFF. DNA for the CDR3: TGCAGTGCTTGGGAGGTCGCGAACACCGGGGAGCTGTTTTTT.

This clonotype was detected many times. The genes are TRBV20-1 and TRBJ1-1, with D maybe TRBD1 (5 bases). The CDR3 runs to 13 residues. The V gene lost 5 bases and the J gene lost 1 base, with 11 bases spanning the gap. Germline V gene data show CDR1 as DFQATT and CDR2 as SNEGSKA (reference sequence). The CDR3 nucleotides read TGCAGTGCTCGGGACCCTTCGAACACTGAAGCTTTCTTT. Its translation: CSARDPSNTEAFF.

This clonotype has more than one count but fewer than ten. This chain uses TRBV7-9 with TRBJ2-5; D might be TRBD1 (5 bases). V was trimmed by 3 bases and J by 1 base, leaving 15 bases between them. This CDR3 is 16 amino acids long. The germline V gene has CDR1 SEHNR and CDR2 FQNEAQ (reference sequence). The CDR3 nucleotides are TGTGCCAGCAGCTTCCCTCTCTGGGGCAGCCAAGAGACCCAGTACTTC. It is translated as CASSFPLWGSQETQYF.

This clonotype was picked up many times. The V gene is TRBV4-2, the J gene TRBJ2-3, with a weak D call TRBD2 (5 bases). The CDR3 consists of 15 residues. Germline V gene data show CDR1 as LGHNA and CDR2 as YNFKEQ. V lost 0 bases and J 8 bases, leaving 15 bases between the germline ends. The chain's CDR3 is CASSQDWSTAGTQYF. The CDR3 DNA follows: TGTGCCAGCAGCCAAGACTGGTCCACCGCGGGTACGCAGTATTTT.

This clonotype has a handful of counts. The rearrangement uses TRBV20-1 and TRBJ2-1, with D tentatively TRBD2 (6 bases). The CDR3 covers 15 residues. From germline, CDR1 is DFQATT and CDR2 SNEGSKA (reference sequence). Trimming stripped 8 bases from V and 1 base from J, with 18 bases between. This chain's CDR3 is CSTTLAHTSYNEQFF. The CDR3 nucleotides are TGCAGTACGACGCTAGCGCACACATCCTACAATGAGCAGTTCTTC.